This TCR beta chain appears in the sequencing data of a study of blood T cells in healthy people across ages. Study information: Template switching captured about one barcoded beta molecule per two T cells.

At least 6.5 million PBMCs were isolated per sample. The authors ran a second PCR of about 7 to 11 cycles using a sample-barcoded 5' primer and a J-beta primer mix. TCRdb re-derived calls from the 5' RACE reads in MiXCR, one entry per CDR3 protein. The data contain 600,000 or so distinct CDR3 sequences, under 30% of them singletons. Deletions cut 5 bases from V and 1 base from J, with 12 bases between. In germline, CDR1 is MNHNS, CDR2 SASEGT. The CDR3 is 14 amino acids. This clonotype was detected many times. The antigen is undetermined. Study-level results: Age showed a roughly linear inverse relationship with TCR beta diversity per million T cells.

V gene TRBV6-1 combines with J gene TRBJ2-7, with D perhaps matching TRBD1 or TRBD2 (5 bases each). This receptor was obtained from a woman of 80 years or more in good health. The sequenced sample consisted of blood. The CDR3 coding sequence is TGTGCCAGCAGTTGGGACCGACAGTCCTACGAGCAGTACTTC. Amino acid sequence: CASSWDRQSYEQYF.